Reported below is one TCR beta chain. Its matching antigen is unknown. A much larger clonotype is one base distant, so this may be a read error. These data belong to a study of T-cell reconstitution after alpha-beta-depleted transplantation in children. Findings of the study overall: Approximately two months post-transplant, alpha-beta T cells reportedly originated from several hundred expanded graft clones. T-cell numbers and diversity one year post-transplant derived largely from freshly generated T cells. It was surviving recipient T cells and thymic progenitors that gave some patients high TCRbeta diversity at day 60.

The CDR3 is 16 amino acids. Germline CDR1 is DFQATT and CDR2 is SNEGSKA (reference sequence). The ends lost 3 bases at V and 2 bases at J; junction bases unmatched: 8. The library targeted TCRbeta and was prepared with unique molecular identifiers. TCRdb re-called the PCR reads with MiXCR, one entry per CDR3 protein. The sample lists around 700,000 distinct CDR3 sequences; 10% to 15% were seen once. The receptor's source is a girl between 2 and 10 years old with congenital amegakaryocytic thrombocytopenia, due to receive a stem cell transplant. The chain uses TRBV20-1 and TRBJ2-3; TRBD2 agrees at 10 bases. The input for sequencing was PBMCs, taken before TCRalphabeta/CD19-depleted stem cell transplant. Written as DNA, the CDR3 is TGCAGTGCTAGCCCAGGACTAGCGGCCAACACAGATACGCAGTATTTT. Translated, it gives CSASPGLAANTDTQYF.